This T cell receptor beta chain stems from a study of lymphopenia after photon versus proton radiotherapy. Findings and caveats of the study: Under photons, naive T cells and diversity fell while effector/memory populations rose.

Comments on this clone: The target antigen is unknown.

CDR1 SGHDT and CDR2 YYEEEE come from the germline V gene. The CDR3 contains 17 residues. V lost 2 bases, J lost 2 bases, and 19 bases lay in between. Using immunoSEQ multiplex PCR, the repertoire was profiled, and TCRdb retains in-frame clones only, with some absent. The sample records 43,000 or so clones, about 85% being singletons. Source: peripheral blood, taken from a patient treated with photon-based radiotherapy. V is TRBV5-6 and J is TRBJ1-2; tentatively, D is TRBD1 (6 bases). The TCR was taken from a man in his forties or fifties with gastric cancer. The CDR3 DNA follows: TGTGCCAGCAGCTTACCACCTCAGGGGCCGAACAACTATGGCTACACCTTC. It specifies CASSLPPQGPNNYGYTF.